The clone carrying this TCR beta chain was seen only a few times. Its antigen is undetermined. The record originates from a study of T cell repertoires in cytomegalovirus infection. Study background: Public TCR beta signature analysis indicated the presence of both CMV infection and matching HLA type. Study results and caveats: The ex vivo response was dominated by HLA-C-restricted CMV-specific TCR beta clonotypes.

One entry per CDR3 protein, called by TCRdb with MiXCR from the reads. Seen here are about 240,000 distinct CDR3 sequences, around 6.4% observed once, and the top ten hold roughly 6.5%. V lost 4 bases and J lost 8; bases outside the gene matches: 9. The germline V gene encodes CDR1 MGHRA and CDR2 YSYEKL. The length of the CDR3 is 15 residues. The J gene is TRBJ2-1, the V gene TRBV4-1, with 9 bases aligning to TRBD2. The sequence was obtained from a human donor in good health (CMV status not recorded). Some clones in this sample may be carry-over from other donors' samples. Source material: PBMCs. CDR3: CASSRRRGGTDEQFF. DNA for the CDR3: TGCGCCAGCAGCCGGAGGCGGGGGGGGACGGATGAGCAGTTCTTC.